The rows below give T cell receptor beta chains drawn from one sample of a study of blood T cells in healthy people across ages. TCRdb reprocessed the 5' RACE reads with MiXCR, giving one entry per CDR3 protein. The sample shows more than 750,000 distinct CDR3 sequences, about 29% of them seen only once. These same records also appear under a second study, on T cells of mothers and their children.

The sequenced sample was blood. The receptor source for this set is a woman between 40 and 50 years old in good health. The CDR3 runs from the conserved cysteine through the conserved F or W. D genes are given only for firm matches. The size entry is marked missing in some rows and otherwise reads once, few, many or a size class.

few,TRBV28,TRBJ2-7,NA,TGTGCCAGCAGTTTTAGGGGGGCCGGCGAGCAGTACTTC,CASSFRGAGEQYF
NA,TRBV7-7,TRBJ2-5,NA,TGTGCTAGCAGCTTAGCTAGCTATGGCGAGACCCAGTACTTC,CASSLASYGETQYF
many,TRBV18,TRBJ2-7,TRBD1,TGTGCCAGCTCACCGGGGACAGGGCTACCGGGCGAGCAGTACTTC,CASSPGTGLPGEQYF
NA,TRBV5-1,TRBJ2-1,NA,TGCGCCAGCAGCTTGCGCCCCCTGGGACTTCGCTCCTACAATGAGCAGTTCTTC,CASSLRPLGLRSYNEQFF
NA,TRBV6-6,TRBJ2-3,TRBD2,TGTGCCAGCGGGGGGGAGGGTTCCCCAGATACGCAGTATTTT,CASGGEGSPDTQYF
NA,TRBV27,TRBJ2-7,NA,TGTGCCAGCAGTTTATCACCTCGGGGCTACGAGCAGTACTTC,CASSLSPRGYEQYF
few,TRBV7-9,TRBJ2-7,TRBD2,TGTGCCAGCAGCATAAAACCGAGATCTAGCGGGGACTCCTACGAGCAGTACTTC,CASSIKPRSSGDSYEQYF
NA,TRBV25-1,TRBJ1-3,NA,TGTGCCAGCAGTGTCCCGGACCTTTCTGGAAACACTATATATTTT,CASSVPDLSGNTIYF
NA,TRBV5-1,TRBJ2-7,NA,TGCGCCAGCAGCTTGGGGGGCCCCTCGGCCTCCTACGAGCAGTACTTC,CASSLGGPSASYEQYF
few,TRBV11-1,TRBJ1-2,TRBD1,TGTGCCAGCAGCTTTGGGACAGCACATTATGGCTACACCTTC,CASSFGTAHYGYTF
many,TRBV9,TRBJ2-1,TRBD1,TGTGCCAGCAGTACCGGGACAGGAGGCGATGAGCAGTTCTTC,CASSTGTGGDEQFF
few,TRBV14,TRBJ2-1,TRBD1,TGTGCCAGCAGCCGCGTGCAGGGGGCTCGGGACAATGAGCAGTTCTTC,CASSRVQGARDNEQFF
NA,TRBV20-1,TRBJ2-5,TRBD2,TGCAGTGCCCGGCGATGGGGGATAGCGGGGGCCGGAAACCAAGAGACCCAGTACTTC,CSARRWGIAGAGNQETQYF
many,TRBV29-1,TRBJ2-3,NA,TGCAGCGTTGAAGACAGAGAAAGAGGCACAGATACGCAGTATTTT,CSVEDRERGTDTQYF
many,TRBV29-1,TRBJ2-5,NA,TGCAGCGTTGAAGATCGGAGGAGGGCCCAAGAGACCCAGTACTTC,CSVEDRRRAQETQYF
many,TRBV3-1,TRBJ2-6,NA,TGTGCCAGCAGCCAAGGGGGAGCAGGGGCCAACGTCCTGACTTTC,CASSQGGAGANVLTF
few,TRBV5-4,TRBJ1-1,NA,TGTGCCAGCAGCTTGGACGTCCGGGGGGGCACTGAAGCTTTCTTT,CASSLDVRGGTEAFF
many,TRBV6-1,TRBJ2-1,TRBD1,TGTGCCAGCAGCCCTTACGGGGCCAGACAGGGGCTATCCAATGAGCAGTTCTTC,CASSPYGARQGLSNEQFF
many,TRBV27,TRBJ1-2,NA,TGTGCCAGCAGTTTGGAGGGGAAGGCTGGCTACACCTTC,CASSLEGKAGYTF
few,TRBV13,TRBJ2-7,NA,TGTGCCAGCAGCTTAAGGGCGGTCCTTTACGGGCAGTACTTC,CASSLRAVLYGQYF
NA,TRBV9,TRBJ1-1,NA,TGTGCCAGCAGCGCCGGCGGGGAGACTGAAGCTTTCTTT,CASSAGGETEAFF
few,TRBV11-2,TRBJ1-6,NA,TGTGCCAGCAGCTTAGGGGGTGTGAATTCACCCCTCCACTTT,CASSLGGVNSPLHF
many,TRBV7-9,TRBJ1-1,NA,TGTGCCAGCAGCTTATCCCGGGACACTGAAGCTTTCTTT,CASSLSRDTEAFF
NA,TRBV19,TRBJ2-7,TRBD1,TGTGCCAGTAGTATAGATAGGACAGGGAGCTACGAGCAGTACTTC,CASSIDRTGSYEQYF
many,TRBV7-2,TRBJ1-1,NA,TGTGCCAGCAGCTTATCCCGGCTTGGGGGCCTGAACACTGAAGCTTTCTTT,CASSLSRLGGLNTEAFF
few,TRBV4-3,TRBJ2-1,NA,TGCGCCAGCAGCCAAGATCGCACAGGCTCCTACAATGAGCAGTTCTTC,CASSQDRTGSYNEQFF